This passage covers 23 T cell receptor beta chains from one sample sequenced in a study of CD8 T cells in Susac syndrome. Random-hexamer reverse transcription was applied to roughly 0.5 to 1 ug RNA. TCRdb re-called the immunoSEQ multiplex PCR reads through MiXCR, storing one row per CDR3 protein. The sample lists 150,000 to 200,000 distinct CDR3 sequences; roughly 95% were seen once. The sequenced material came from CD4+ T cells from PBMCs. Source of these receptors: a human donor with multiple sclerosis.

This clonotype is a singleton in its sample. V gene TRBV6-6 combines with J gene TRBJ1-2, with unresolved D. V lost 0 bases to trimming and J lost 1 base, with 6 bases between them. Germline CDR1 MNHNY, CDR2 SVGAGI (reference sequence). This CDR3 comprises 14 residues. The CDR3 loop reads CASSYSKGNYGYTF. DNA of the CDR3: TGTGCCAGCAGTTACTCGAAGGGTAACTATGGCTACACCTTC.

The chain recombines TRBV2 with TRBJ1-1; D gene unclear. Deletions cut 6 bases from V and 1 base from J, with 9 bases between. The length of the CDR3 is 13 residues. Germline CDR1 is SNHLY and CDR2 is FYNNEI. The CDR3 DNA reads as TGTGCCAGCAGGCCAACAGAGAACACTGAAGCTTTCTTT. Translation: CASRPTENTEAFF.

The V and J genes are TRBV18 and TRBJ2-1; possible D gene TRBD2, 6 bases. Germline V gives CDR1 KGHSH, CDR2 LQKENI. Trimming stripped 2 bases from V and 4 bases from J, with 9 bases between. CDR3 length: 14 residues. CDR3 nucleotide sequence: TGTGCCAGCTCACCAGGGACTCGGTACAATGAGCAGTTCTTC. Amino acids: CASSPGTRYNEQFF.

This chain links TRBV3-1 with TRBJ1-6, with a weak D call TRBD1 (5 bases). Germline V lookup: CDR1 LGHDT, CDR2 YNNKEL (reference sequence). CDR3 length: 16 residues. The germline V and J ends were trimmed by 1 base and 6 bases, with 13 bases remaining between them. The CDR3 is CASSQARGLINSPLHF. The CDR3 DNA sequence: TGTGCCAGCAGCCAAGCCCGGGGACTGATTAATTCACCCCTCCACTTT.

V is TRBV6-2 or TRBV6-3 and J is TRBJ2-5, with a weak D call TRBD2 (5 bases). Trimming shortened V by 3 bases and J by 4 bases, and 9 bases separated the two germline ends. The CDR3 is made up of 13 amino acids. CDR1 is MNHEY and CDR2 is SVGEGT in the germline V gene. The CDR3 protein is CASSYRGRETQYF. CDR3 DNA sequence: TGTGCCAGCAGTTATCGGGGAAGAGAGACCCAGTACTTC.

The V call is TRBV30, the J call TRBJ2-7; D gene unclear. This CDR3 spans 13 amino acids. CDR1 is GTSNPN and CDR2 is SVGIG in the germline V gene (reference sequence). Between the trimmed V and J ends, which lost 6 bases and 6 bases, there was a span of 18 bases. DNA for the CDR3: TGTGCCTGTTCGCGGTTAACTTGGGGCGAGCAGTACTTC. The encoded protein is CACSRLTWGEQYF. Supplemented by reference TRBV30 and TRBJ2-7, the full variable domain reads SQTIHQWPATLVQPVGSPLSLECTVEGTSNPNLYWYRQAAGRGLQLLFYSVGIGQISSEVPQNLSASRPQDRQFILSSKKLLLSDSGFYLCACSRLTWGEQYFGPGTRLTVT.

As DNA, the CDR3 is TGCAGTGCCGAGAGGACAGCGGGAGGGCCGAGAGAGACCCAGTACTTC. Its translation is CSAERTAGGPRETQYF. V and J are TRBV20-1 and TRBJ2-5, with TRBD2 matching 10 bases. CDR1 is DFQATT and CDR2 is SNEGSKA in the germline V gene (reference sequence). The length of the CDR3 is 16 residues. Trimming at V came to 6 bases and at J to 4 bases, leaving 14 bases not matched to a gene.

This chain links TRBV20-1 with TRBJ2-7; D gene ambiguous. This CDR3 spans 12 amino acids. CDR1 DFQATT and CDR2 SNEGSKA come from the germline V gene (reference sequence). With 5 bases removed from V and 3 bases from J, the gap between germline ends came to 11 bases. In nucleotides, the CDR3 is TGCAGTGCTTCAACAGAGAGCTACGAGCAGTACTTC. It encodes CSASTESYEQYF.

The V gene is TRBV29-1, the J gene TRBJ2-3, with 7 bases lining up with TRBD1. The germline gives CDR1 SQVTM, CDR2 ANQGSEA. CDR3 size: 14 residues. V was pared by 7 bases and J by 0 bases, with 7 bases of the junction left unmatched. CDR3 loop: CSASGQTSTDTQYF. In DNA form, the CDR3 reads TGCAGCGCGTCGGGACAGACTAGCACAGATACGCAGTATTTT.

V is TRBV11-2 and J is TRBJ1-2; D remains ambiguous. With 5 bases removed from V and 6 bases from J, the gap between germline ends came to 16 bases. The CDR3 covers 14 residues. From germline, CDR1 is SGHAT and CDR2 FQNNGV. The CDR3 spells CASSRPLRRDGYTF. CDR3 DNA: TGTGCCAGCAGCCGCCCCTTGAGACGTGATGGCTACACCTTC.

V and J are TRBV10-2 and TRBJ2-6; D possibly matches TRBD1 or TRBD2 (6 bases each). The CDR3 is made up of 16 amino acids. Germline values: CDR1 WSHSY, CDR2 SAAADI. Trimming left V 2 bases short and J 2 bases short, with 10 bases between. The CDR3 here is CASSEMGGAGANVLTF. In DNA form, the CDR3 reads TGCGCCAGCAGTGAGATGGGGGGCGCTGGGGCCAACGTCCTGACTTTC.

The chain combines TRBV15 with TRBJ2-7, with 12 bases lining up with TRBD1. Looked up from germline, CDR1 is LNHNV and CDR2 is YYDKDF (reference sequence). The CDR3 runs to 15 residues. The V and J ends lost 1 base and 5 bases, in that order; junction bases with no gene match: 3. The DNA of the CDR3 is TGTGCCACCAGCAGAGCCGGGACAGGGGGCAACGAGCAGTACTTC. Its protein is CATSRAGTGGNEQYF.

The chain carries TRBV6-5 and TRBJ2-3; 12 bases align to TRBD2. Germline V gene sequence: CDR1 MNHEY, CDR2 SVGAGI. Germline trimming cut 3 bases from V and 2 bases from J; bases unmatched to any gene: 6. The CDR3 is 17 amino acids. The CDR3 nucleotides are TGTGCCAGCAGTTATTATCGACTAGCGGGGGACACAGATACGCAGTATTTT. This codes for CASSYYRLAGDTDTQYF.

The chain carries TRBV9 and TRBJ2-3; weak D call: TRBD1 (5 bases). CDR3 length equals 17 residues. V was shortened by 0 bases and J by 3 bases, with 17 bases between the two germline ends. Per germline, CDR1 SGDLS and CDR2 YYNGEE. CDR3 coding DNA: TGTGCCAGCAGCGTAGAAGACAGTCTGTATAGAACAGATACGCAGTATTTT. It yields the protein CASSVEDSLYRTDTQYF.

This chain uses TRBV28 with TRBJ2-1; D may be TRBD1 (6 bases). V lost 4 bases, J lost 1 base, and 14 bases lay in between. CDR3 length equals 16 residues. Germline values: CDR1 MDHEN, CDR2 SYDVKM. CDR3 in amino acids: CASSSPSRGSYNEQFF. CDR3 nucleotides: TGTGCCAGCAGTTCACCGTCCAGGGGATCCTACAATGAGCAGTTCTTC.

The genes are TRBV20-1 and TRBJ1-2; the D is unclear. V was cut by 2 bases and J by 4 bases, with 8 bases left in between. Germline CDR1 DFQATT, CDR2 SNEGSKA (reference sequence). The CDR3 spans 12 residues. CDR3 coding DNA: TGCAGTGCTAGATCCCCGCCCTATGGCTACACCTTC. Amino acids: CSARSPPYGYTF.

The CDR3 sequence: CSAQGSSYEQYF. The CDR3 DNA follows: TGCAGTGCTCAGGGTTCCTCCTACGAGCAGTACTTC. The chain employs TRBV20-1 and TRBJ2-7; D is perhaps TRBD1 (5 bases). Germline CDR1 is DFQATT and CDR2 is SNEGSKA (reference sequence). Trimming cost V 5 bases and J 0 bases, with 8 bases left between them. The CDR3 is made up of 12 amino acids.

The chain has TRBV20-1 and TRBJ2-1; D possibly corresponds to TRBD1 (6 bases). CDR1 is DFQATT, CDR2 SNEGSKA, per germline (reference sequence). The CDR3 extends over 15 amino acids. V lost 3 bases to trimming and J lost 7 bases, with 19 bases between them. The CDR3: CSASQGFFGRNEQFF. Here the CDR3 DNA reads TGCAGTGCTAGTCAGGGGTTTTTCGGGCGGAATGAGCAGTTCTTC.

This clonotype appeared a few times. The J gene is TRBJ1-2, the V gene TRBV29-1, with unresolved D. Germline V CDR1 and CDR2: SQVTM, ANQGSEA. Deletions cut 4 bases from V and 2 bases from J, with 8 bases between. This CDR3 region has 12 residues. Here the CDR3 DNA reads TGCAGCGTTGGAGGGCAGAACTATGGCTACACCTTC. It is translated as CSVGGQNYGYTF.

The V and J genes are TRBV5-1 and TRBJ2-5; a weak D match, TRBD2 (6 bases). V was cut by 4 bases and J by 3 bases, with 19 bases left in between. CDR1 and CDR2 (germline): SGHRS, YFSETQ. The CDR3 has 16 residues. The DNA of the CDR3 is TGCGCCAGCAGCAATACCGGGACTCTGCTGGAAGAGACCCAGTACTTC. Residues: CASSNTGTLLEETQYF. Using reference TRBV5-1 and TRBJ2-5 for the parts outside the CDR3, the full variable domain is KAGVTQTPRYLIKTRGQQVTLSCSPISGHRSVSWYQQTPGQGLQFLFEYFSETQRNKGNFPGRFSGRQFSNSRSEMNVSTLELGDSALYLCASSNTGTLLEETQYFGPGTRLLVL.

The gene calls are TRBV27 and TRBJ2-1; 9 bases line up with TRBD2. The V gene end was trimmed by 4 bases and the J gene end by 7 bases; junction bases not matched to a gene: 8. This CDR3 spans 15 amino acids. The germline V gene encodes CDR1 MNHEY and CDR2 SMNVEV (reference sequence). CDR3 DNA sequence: TGTGCCAGCAGTTCCCCGACTAGCGGCTTGAATGAGCAGTTCTTC. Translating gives CASSSPTSGLNEQFF.

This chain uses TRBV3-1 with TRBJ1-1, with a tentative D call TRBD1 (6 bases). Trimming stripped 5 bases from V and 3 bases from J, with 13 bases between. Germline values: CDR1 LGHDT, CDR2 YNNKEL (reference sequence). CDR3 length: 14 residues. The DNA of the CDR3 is TGTGCCAGCAGCTCTACAGGGATGGACACTGAAGCTTTCTTT. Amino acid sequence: CASSSTGMDTEAFF.

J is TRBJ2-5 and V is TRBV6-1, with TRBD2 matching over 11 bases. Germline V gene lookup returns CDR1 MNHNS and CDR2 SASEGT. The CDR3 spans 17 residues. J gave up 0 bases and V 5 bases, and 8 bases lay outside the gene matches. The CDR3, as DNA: TGTGCCAGCAGTCTAATCCCGGGACTAGCGGACCAAGAGACCCAGTACTTC. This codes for CASSLIPGLADQETQYF.